This TCR beta chain was recovered during a study of T cells after yellow fever vaccination (dated by TCRdb to the late 2010s). About the study as a whole: The SMART-Seq v4 Ultra Low Input RNA kit was used to prepare libraries from fractions with low cell numbers. To follow T-cell clones before and after primary and booster YFV17D yellow fever vaccination, bulk TCR alpha and beta repertoires were sequenced over time. Bulk PBMC replicates and cell subsets were isolated from blood drawn at multiple timepoints before and after both primary and secondary immunization. Two healthy male donors made up the cohort, one aged 18 to 29 years and the other aged 30 to 39 years.

Overall study results and their limits: After the booster, most of the clones that had expanded following primary vaccination were detected again (96% of CD4 and roughly 90% of CD8), which suggests that memory was broadly maintained. Because the study included only a couple of donors, the extent to which the findings can be generalized is limited. Computational filtering was needed because FACS-sorted repertoires could contain abundant contaminating clonotypes from the bulk population. The secondary T-cell response was weaker than the primary response but faster, peaking on day 5 instead of day 15. A small share of clonotypes was detected in both CD4 and CD8 compartments, with the overlap likely arising from convergent recombination.

Trimming accounts for 2 bases at V and 4 bases at J, while the number of junction bases matched to no gene is 7. Via the germline V gene, CDR1 is LGHNA and CDR2 YNFKEQ. The CDR3 spans 16 residues, from the cysteine through the phenylalanine. The kept DNA is CDR3 alone, 48 bases in frame from the first base. The sample's treatment or condition label is to be understood as: live attenuated yellow fever vaccine strain. A standard Ficoll-Paque protocol was used to isolate PBMCs from peripheral blood. Epitope-specific CD8 T cells were sorted with a dextramer loaded with the yellow fever NS4B epitope peptide, together with anti-CD3 and anti-CD8 staining. TriZol was used to extract RNA from bulk PBMCs, CD4 and CD8 fractions, and dextramer-positive and dextramer-negative fractions. About this clonotype: Base qualities are not provided; no much larger clone lies one nucleotide away.

TCR cDNA was synthesized by 5'RACE template switching, through which a universal primer site and unique molecular identifiers were introduced. Priming of cDNA synthesis was performed from both the TCR alpha and TCR beta constant segments. Library amplification involved two PCR steps, and the second step added sample barcodes and sequencing adapters. Libraries were sequenced on Illumina HiSeq 2500 (2x100 bp) or NovaSeq (2x150 bp). The published analysis was carried out like this. Demultiplexing of reads and collapsing into UMI consensus sequences were performed with MIGEC, and V(D)J alignment was carried out with MiXCR. Vaccine-responding clonotypes were defined with edgeR using replicate PBMC samples, requiring FDR below 0.01 and a log2 fold change above 5 up to day 15. CD4 or CD8 identity was assigned to each bulk clonotype according to whether the clonotype was present at higher abundance in the sequenced CD4 repertoire or the sequenced CD8 repertoire. Clonotypes enriched at least 10-fold in dextramer-positive versus dextramer-negative fractions were classed as NS4B-specific, and CD4-biased clonotypes were left out. The public reads were quality trimmed at Q25 with fastp and then assembled into clones with MiXCR by TCRdb, keeping productive beta chains. Identical CDR3 proteins give one entry, which carries the most common genes and DNA. V and J calls and clone size were set by TCRdb, not the authors. The sample table lists about 96,000 distinct CDR3 sequences, 8% to 10% of them with a count of one. The ten largest clones add up to 15% to 20% of the sample.

This receptor was obtained from a man aged 18 to 35 who received the YFV17D yellow fever vaccine. Recombination joined TRBV4-2 with TRBJ2-1, with 8 middle bases fitting TRBD2. The material sequenced was CD8+ T cells not binding an NS4B(214-222) dextramer, sorted from PBMCs, taken less than 16 days after the first yellow fever vaccination. The cell subset or site label for this specimen denotes: NS4B epitope dextramer-negative CD8 T cells. The nucleotide sequence reads TGTGCCAGCAGCCAACGTGAGCGGGGGTCTTACAATGAGCAGTTCTTC. It translates to CASSQRERGSYNEQFF.